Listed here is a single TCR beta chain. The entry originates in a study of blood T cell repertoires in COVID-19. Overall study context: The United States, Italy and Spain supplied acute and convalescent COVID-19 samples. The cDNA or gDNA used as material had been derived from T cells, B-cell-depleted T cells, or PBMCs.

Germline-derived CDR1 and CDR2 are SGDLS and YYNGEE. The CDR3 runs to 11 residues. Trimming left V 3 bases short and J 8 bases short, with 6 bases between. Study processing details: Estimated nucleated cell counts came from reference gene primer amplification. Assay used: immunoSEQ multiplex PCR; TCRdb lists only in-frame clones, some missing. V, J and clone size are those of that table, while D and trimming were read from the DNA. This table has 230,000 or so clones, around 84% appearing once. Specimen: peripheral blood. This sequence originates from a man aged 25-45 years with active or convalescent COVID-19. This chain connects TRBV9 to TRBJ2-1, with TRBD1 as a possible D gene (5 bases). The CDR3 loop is CASSGGYEQFF. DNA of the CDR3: TGTGCCAGCAGCGGGGGCTATGAGCAGTTCTTC.